A single sample is the source of the 17 T cell receptor beta chains below, sequenced in a study of multiple sclerosis patients with progressive multifocal leukoencephalopathy. Time point indicated: five to six months of natalizumab therapy. The table came from immunoSEQ multiplex PCR; TCRdb's copy has only in-frame clones and leaves some out. This sample has about 30,000 clones, with approximately 89% found just once. Sequencing used PBMCs, obtained from a patient treated with natalizumab. The receptor set was obtained from a human donor with multiple sclerosis.

This clone was found a few times. In DNA, the CDR3 is TGTGCCAGTAGTATAGGGACAGGGAACACTGAAGCTTTCTTT. Protein sequence: CASSIGTGNTEAFF. The chain has TRBV19 and TRBJ1-1, with 7 bases identical to TRBD1. In germline, CDR1 is LNHDA, CDR2 SQIVND (reference sequence). This CDR3 comprises 14 residues. The J segment lost 1 base and the V segment lost 1 base, leaving 0 bases of the junction unmatched.

The CDR3 DNA follows: TGTGCCAGCTGGGCCGGGAGCTCCTATAATTCACCCCTCCACTTT. Translated, it gives CASWAGSSYNSPLHF. The chain carries TRBV27 and TRBJ1-6; D not resolved. Trimming cost V 8 bases and J 0 bases, with 11 bases left between them. CDR3 size: 15 residues. Germline-derived CDR1 and CDR2 are MNHEY and SMNVEV (reference sequence).

The rearrangement links TRBV7-8 to TRBJ2-1; 11 bases are a match to TRBD2. This CDR3 comprises 16 residues. Germline CDR1 is SGHVS and CDR2 is FQNEAQ. With 5 bases clipped from V and 1 base from J, the junction kept 4 bases outside the gene matches. CDR3 DNA: TGTGCCAGCAGCGGGACTAGCGGCGTATCCTACAATGAGCAGTTCTTC. Encoded protein: CASSGTSGVSYNEQFF.

The chain carries TRBV7-9 and TRBJ2-7; D might be TRBD2 (6 bases). The V end was cut by 5 bases, the J end by 4 bases, with 18 bases between. Germline CDR1 reads SEHNR; CDR2 reads FQNEAQ (reference sequence). CDR3 size: 15 residues. CDR3 amino acids: CASSLGLSSPYEQYF. DNA of the CDR3: TGTGCCAGCAGCCTCGGACTATCCTCTCCTTACGAGCAGTACTTC.

The genes are TRBV27 and TRBJ1-2, with TRBD1 matching 10 bases. The trim removed 5 bases at V and 5 bases at J, leaving 5 bases unmatched. The CDR3 contains 14 residues. In germline, CDR1 is MNHEY, CDR2 SMNVEV (reference sequence). For the CDR3, the DNA is TGTGCCAGCAGTCCTCGGACAGGGGGGTATGGCTACACCTTC. Translated: CASSPRTGGYGYTF.

The chain has TRBV30 and TRBJ2-3; D is ambiguous. The CDR3 runs to 13 residues. V was cut by 3 bases and J by 0 bases, with 7 bases left in between. Germline CDR1 and CDR2: GTSNPN and SVGIG (reference sequence). The CDR3 sequence: CAWSAASTDTQYF. Written as DNA, the CDR3 is TGTGCCTGGAGCGCCGCTAGCACAGATACGCAGTATTTT.

The rearrangement joins TRBV10-2 to TRBJ2-3, with D possibly being TRBD1 or TRBD2 (5 bases each). The CDR3 is made up of 14 amino acids. Trimming removed 6 bases at V and 5 bases at J, with 15 bases between. Germline assignment: CDR1 WSHSY and CDR2 SAAADI. The CDR3 DNA follows: TGCGCCAGCAGCCCCAACGGGGCGGGAGATACGCAGTATTTT. As protein: CASSPNGAGDTQYF.

This clone was found a few times. The V call is TRBV19, the J call TRBJ1-3; D not resolved. The CDR3 runs to 14 residues. V dropped 1 base and J dropped 2 bases, with 6 bases sitting between them. The germline gives CDR1 LNHDA, CDR2 SQIVND (reference sequence). The CDR3 spells CASSIGGPGNTIYF. In DNA, the CDR3 is TGTGCCAGTAGTATAGGCGGCCCTGGAAACACCATATATTTT.

V is TRBV5-6 and J is TRBJ2-7; no clear D gene. Germline CDR1 and CDR2: SGHDT and YYEEEE. Trimming shortened V by 4 bases and J by 4 bases, and 12 bases separated the two germline ends. This CDR3 has 13 amino acids. The CDR3 is CASSIGREYEQYF. The CDR3 nucleotides read TGTGCCAGCAGCATAGGACGAGAGTACGAGCAGTACTTC.

About this clone: A junction end diverges from the germline sequence, so it may reflect a read error. Other DNA variants within this sample encode the same CDR3. The rearrangement uses TRBV28 and TRBJ1-1; maybe TRBD1 (5 bases). This CDR3 region has 13 residues. The germline gives CDR1 MDHEN, CDR2 SYDVKM. CDR3 sequence reads: CASSLLRGAEAFF. The DNA of the CDR3 is TGTGCCAGCAGTTTACTTCGGGGCGCTGAAGCCTTCTTT.

The chain has TRBV5-1 and TRBJ2-3; D may be TRBD1 (5 bases). The ends were cut back, 2 bases at V and 4 bases at J, with 14 bases in the middle. CDR1 is SGHRS and CDR2 is YFSETQ in the germline V gene. The length of the CDR3 is 15 residues. DNA of the CDR3: TGCGCCAGCAGCTTAGCTGCAGGGCAGGCAGATACGCAGTATTTT. It is translated as CASSLAAGQADTQYF. The whole variable domain, remainder taken from reference TRBV5-1 and TRBJ2-3, is KAGVTQTPRYLIKTRGQQVTLSCSPISGHRSVSWYQQTPGQGLQFLFEYFSETQRNKGNFPGRFSGRQFSNSRSEMNVSTLELGDSALYLCASSLAAGQADTQYFGPGTRLTVL.

The genes are TRBV28 and TRBJ2-7; possible D gene TRBD1, 5 bases. V dropped 3 bases and J dropped 2 bases, with 14 bases sitting between them. Per germline, CDR1 MDHEN and CDR2 SYDVKM. CDR3 length equals 15 residues. The CDR3 here is CASSFPGRATYEQYF. In DNA form, the CDR3 reads TGTGCCAGCAGTTTCCCCGGCAGGGCAACCTACGAGCAGTACTTC.

CDR3: CASSALAGGPLVLKLDEQFF. The CDR3 DNA reads TGTGCCAGCAGTGCACTAGCGGGAGGGCCTTTAGTGCTAAAACTAGATGAGCAGTTCTTC. The rearrangement joins TRBV6-1 to TRBJ2-1; 13 bases are shared with TRBD2. After removal of 4 bases from V and 8 bases from J, the junction contained 20 bases not matched to a gene. The germline V gene has CDR1 MNHNS and CDR2 SASEGT. This CDR3 spans 20 amino acids.

The chain has TRBV5-1 and TRBJ1-5; D is possibly TRBD1 (5 bases). Germline V lookup: CDR1 SGHRS, CDR2 YFSETQ. CDR3 length equals 17 residues. V was shortened by 1 base and J by 0 bases, with 14 bases between the two germline ends. The CDR3 nucleotides are TGCGCCAGCAGCTTGTCCCCGGCGGACAATAGCAATCAGCCCCAGCATTTT. It is translated as CASSLSPADNSNQPQHF.

The chain recombines TRBV7-2 with TRBJ1-1; no definite D call. V lost 5 bases to trimming and J lost 1 base, with 8 bases between them. Germline V lookup: CDR1 SGHTA, CDR2 FQGNSA. This CDR3 spans 13 amino acids. The CDR3 DNA sequence: TGTGCCAGCAGCGGCTACAGGAACACTGAAGCTTTCTTT. This translates into CASSGYRNTEAFF.

The sample holds one count of this clone. The gene calls are TRBV28 and TRBJ1-3, with D possibly TRBD1 on 6 matching bases. The length of the CDR3 is 17 residues. The V and J ends lost 1 base and 4 bases respectively, with 17 bases between them. Germline loops: CDR1 MDHEN, CDR2 SYDVKM. CDR3 coding DNA: TGTGCCAGCAGTTTATTCGGGACAAATCTGGGAGGAAACACCATATATTTT. Its translation: CASSLFGTNLGGNTIYF. Full variable domain (missing parts from reference TRBV28 and TRBJ1-3): DVKVTQSSRYLVKRTGEKVFLECVQDMDHENMFWYRQDPGLGLRLIYFSYDVKMKEKGDIPEGYSVSREKKERFSLILESASTNQTSMYLCASSLFGTNLGGNTIYFGEGSWLTVV.

This clone came up once. The chain links TRBV9 to TRBJ1-4; D ambiguous. Germline V gene lookup returns CDR1 SGDLS and CDR2 YYNGEE. CDR3 size: 15 residues. V was shortened by 3 bases and J by 7 bases, with 16 bases between the two germline ends. The CDR3: CASSAAAGSGEKLFF. As DNA, the CDR3 is TGTGCCAGCAGCGCGGCGGCGGGGAGCGGTGAAAAACTGTTTTTT.